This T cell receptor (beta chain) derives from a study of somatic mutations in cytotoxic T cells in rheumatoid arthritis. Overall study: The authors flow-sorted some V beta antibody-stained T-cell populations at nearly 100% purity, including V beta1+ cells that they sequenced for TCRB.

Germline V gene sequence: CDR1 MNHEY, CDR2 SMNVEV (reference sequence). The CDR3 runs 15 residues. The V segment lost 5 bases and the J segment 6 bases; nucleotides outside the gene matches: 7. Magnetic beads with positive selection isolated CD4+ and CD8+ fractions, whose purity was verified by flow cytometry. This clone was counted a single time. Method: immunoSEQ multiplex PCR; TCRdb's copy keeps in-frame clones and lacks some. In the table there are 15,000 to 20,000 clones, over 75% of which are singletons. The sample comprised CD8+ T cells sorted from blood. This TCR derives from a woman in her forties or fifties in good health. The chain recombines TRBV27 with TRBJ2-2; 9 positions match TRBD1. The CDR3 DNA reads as TGTGCCAGCAGTAACTCCGGGACAGGGTCCGGGGAGCTGTTTTTT. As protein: CASSNSGTGSGELFF.